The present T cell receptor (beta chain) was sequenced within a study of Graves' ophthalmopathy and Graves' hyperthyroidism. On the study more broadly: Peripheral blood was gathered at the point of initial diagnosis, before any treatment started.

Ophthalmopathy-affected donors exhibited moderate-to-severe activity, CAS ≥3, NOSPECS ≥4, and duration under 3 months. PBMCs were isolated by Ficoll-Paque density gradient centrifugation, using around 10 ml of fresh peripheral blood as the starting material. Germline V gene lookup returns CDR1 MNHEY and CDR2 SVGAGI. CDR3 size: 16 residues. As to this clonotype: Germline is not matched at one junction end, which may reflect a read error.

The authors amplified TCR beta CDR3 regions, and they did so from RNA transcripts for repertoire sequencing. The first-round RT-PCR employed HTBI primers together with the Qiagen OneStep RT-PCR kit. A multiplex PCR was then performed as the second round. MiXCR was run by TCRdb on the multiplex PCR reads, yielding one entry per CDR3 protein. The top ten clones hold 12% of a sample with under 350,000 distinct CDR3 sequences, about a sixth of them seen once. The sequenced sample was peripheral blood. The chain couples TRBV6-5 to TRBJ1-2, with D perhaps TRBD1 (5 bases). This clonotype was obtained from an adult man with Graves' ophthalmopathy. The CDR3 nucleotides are TGTGCCAGCAGTTACGTCCGGGGCGGCGGATCGGATGGCTACAACTTC. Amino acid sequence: CASSYVRGGGSDGYNF.